These 29 T cell receptor beta chains were all obtained from the same sample, sequenced in a study of T cell changes during pregnancy in multiple sclerosis. Only in-frame clones appear in the TCRdb table, and some are missing; sequencing was by immunoSEQ multiplex PCR. The repertoire holds approximately 17,000 clones, approximately 84% seen once, with more than 8.5% in the top ten. This specimen consisted of CD8+ T cells from peripheral blood mononuclear cells, obtained in the second trimester of pregnancy. These receptors were obtained from a female donor in good health, enrolled as a control in a pregnancy study.

This chain uses TRBV19 with TRBJ1-5; 7 bases are shared with TRBD1. V lost 5 bases, J lost 1 base, and 11 bases stayed unmatched. Germline V gene data show CDR1 as LNHDA and CDR2 as SQIVND (reference sequence). The CDR3 is made up of 17 amino acids. CDR3 nucleotides: TGTGCCAGTAGTCGTATGACAGGGTTGGAGAGCAATCAGCCCCAGCATTTT. Residues: CASSRMTGLESNQPQHF.

The rearrangement links TRBV7-8 to TRBJ1-2; 7 bases are shared with TRBD1. The CDR3 loop spans 14 amino acids. Trimming took 1 base from V and 4 from J; bases not matched to a gene: 3. In germline, CDR1 is SGHVS, CDR2 FQNEAQ. CDR3: CASSLGQGGYGYTF. The CDR3 DNA sequence: TGTGCCAGCAGCTTAGGACAGGGTGGCTATGGCTACACCTTC.

The gene calls are TRBV6-4 and TRBJ2-2, with D maybe TRBD1 (7 bases). Germline V gene lookup returns CDR1 MRHNA and CDR2 SNTAGT. The CDR3 consists of 16 residues. V shed 0 bases and J shed 3 bases, with 11 bases lying between them. The DNA for the CDR3 is TGTGCCAGCAGTGACTCAGGAGGGGGCCACACCGGGGAGCTGTTTTTT. It codes for CASSDSGGGHTGELFF.

In its sample, this clone was seen a few times. The genes are TRBV29-1 and TRBJ1-1, with 8 bases fitting TRBD1. Germline V lookup: CDR1 SQVTM, CDR2 ANQGSEA. V trimming: 8 bases; J trimming: 0 bases; junction bases outside the gene matches: 5. This CDR3 spans 13 amino acids. The CDR3 loop reads CSTRTGMNTEAFF. CDR3 nucleotides: TGCAGCACTCGGACAGGGATGAACACTGAAGCTTTCTTT.

This chain connects TRBV28 to TRBJ2-7; D might be TRBD2 (6 bases). This CDR3 has 14 residues. Germline loops: CDR1 MDHEN, CDR2 SYDVKM. V was shortened by 2 bases and J by 7 bases, with 15 bases between the two germline ends. The CDR3 DNA follows: TGTGCCAGCAGTTTAGGGCGGGACCTTATTGAGCAGTACTTC. This translates into CASSLGRDLIEQYF.

The chain combines TRBV7-9 with TRBJ1-6, with a tentative D call TRBD1 (5 bases). CDR1 and CDR2 (germline): SEHNR, FQNEAQ (reference sequence). The CDR3 contains 13 residues. V was shortened by 7 bases and J by 9 bases, with 13 bases between the two germline ends. The CDR3 loop is CASMSGGGSPLHF. The CDR3 coding sequence is TGTGCCAGCATGTCTGGGGGGGGTTCACCCCTCCACTTT.

V gene TRBV11-2 combines with J gene TRBJ1-3; 7 nucleotides agree with TRBD1. The CDR3 spans 18 residues. Germline CDR1 is SGHAT and CDR2 is FQNNGV. V lost 3 bases, J lost 4 bases, and 15 bases stayed unmatched. For the CDR3, the DNA is TGTGCCAGCAGCTTCGCATACAGGGGCCGTGGAGTCGGAAACACCATATATTTT. This encodes CASSFAYRGRGVGNTIYF. The full variable domain, rest sourced from reference TRBV11-2 and TRBJ1-3, is EAGVAQSPRYKIIEKRQSVAFWCNPISGHATLYWYQQILGQGPKLLIQFQNNGVVDDSQLPKDRFSAERLKGVDSTLKIQPAKLEDSAVYLCASSFAYRGRGVGNTIYFGEGSWLTVV.

The V and J genes are TRBV5-1 and TRBJ2-1; the match to TRBD2 covers 10 bases. Germline CDR1 SGHRS, CDR2 YFSETQ. Losses at the gene ends were 1 base for V and 10 bases for J; bases not matched to a gene: 8. This CDR3 has 15 residues. This chain's CDR3 is CASSLTSGAGGEQFF. The CDR3 nucleotides are TGCGCCAGCAGCTTGACTAGCGGGGCCGGGGGGGAGCAGTTCTTC.

V is TRBV19 and J is TRBJ2-1, with 11 bases matching TRBD1. CDR3 size: 16 residues. The V gene's germline CDR1 is LNHDA and CDR2 SQIVND (reference sequence). V was pared by 5 bases and J by 6 bases, with 9 bases of the junction left unmatched. The CDR3 region has the DNA TGTGCCAGTAGTTCCCCCGGGACAGGGGGGGGCAATGAGCAGTTCTTC. This codes for CASSSPGTGGGNEQFF.

The chain carries TRBV7-2 and TRBJ1-1; 7 bases agree with TRBD1. Germline loops: CDR1 SGHTA, CDR2 FQGNSA. With 6 bases clipped from V and 3 bases from J, the junction kept 4 bases outside the gene matches. The CDR3 covers 13 residues. The CDR3 DNA sequence: TGTGCCAGCAGAGGGGGCGCAGACACTGAAGCTTTCTTT. The encoded protein is CASRGGADTEAFF.

The rearrangement uses TRBV6-5 and TRBJ1-2, with no clear D. Germline V gene sequence: CDR1 MNHEY, CDR2 SVGAGI. The CDR3 totals 13 residues. Trimming took 2 bases from V and 6 from J, leaving 10 bases between them. CDR3 amino acids: CASSYTPRDGYTF. The CDR3 bases are TGTGCCAGCAGTTACACCCCCCGCGATGGCTACACCTTC.

The chain uses TRBV4-2 and TRBJ1-2; D is ambiguous. The germline CDR1 and CDR2 sequences are LGHNA and YNFKEQ. The CDR3 runs 12 residues. Trimming pared 3 bases from V and 7 bases from J, leaving 9 bases between. CDR3 loop: CASSQEDGGYTF. The CDR3 DNA follows: TGTGCCAGCAGCCAGGAGGATGGTGGCTACACCTTC.

The CDR3 sequence is CASSFLVRGRSGELFF. As DNA, the CDR3 is TGTGCCAGCAGCTTTCTGGTCAGGGGTAGGTCCGGGGAGCTGTTTTTT. The V and J genes are TRBV7-9 and TRBJ2-2, with a tentative D call TRBD1 (6 bases). From germline, CDR1 is SEHNR and CDR2 FQNEAQ (reference sequence). The CDR3 is 16 residues long. Trimming shortened V by 3 bases and J by 6 bases, and 17 bases separated the two germline ends.

This rearrangement joins TRBV18 to TRBJ2-2, with no clear D. Germline loops: CDR1 KGHSH, CDR2 LQKENI. V lost 3 bases, J lost 2 bases, and 7 bases lay in between. This CDR3 region has 14 residues. CDR3 region: CASSPDSNTGELFF. The CDR3, as DNA: TGTGCCAGCTCACCGGATAGCAACACCGGGGAGCTGTTTTTT.

The gene calls are TRBV7-8 and TRBJ2-1; 8 nucleotides line up with TRBD2. V shed 11 bases, J shed 9 bases, and the junction held 15 bases outside the gene matches. The V gene's germline CDR1 is SGHVS and CDR2 FQNEAQ. CDR3 length equals 14 residues. CDR3 region: CAGRSGTSVGEQFF. The CDR3 nucleotides read TGTGCCGGGAGATCCGGGACTAGTGTCGGTGAGCAGTTCTTC. Using reference TRBV7-8 and TRBJ2-1 for the parts outside the CDR3, the full variable domain is GAGVSQSPRYKVAKRGQDVALRCDPISGHVSLFWYQQALGQGPEFLTYFQNEAQLDKSGLPSDRFFAERPEGSVSTLKIQRTQQEDSAVYLCAGRSGTSVGEQFFGPGTRLTVL.

This chain links TRBV27 with TRBJ1-1; maybe TRBD1 (5 bases). The CDR3 runs 13 residues. Trimming removed 0 bases from V and 4 bases from J, with 6 bases in between. Looked up from germline, CDR1 is MNHEY and CDR2 is SMNVEV (reference sequence). In DNA, the CDR3 is TGTGCCAGCAGTTTATCAGGGGTCACTGAAGCTTTCTTT. Protein: CASSLSGVTEAFF.

The chain combines TRBV6-5 with TRBJ1-2; D ambiguous. The V and J ends lost 5 bases and 8 bases respectively, with 12 bases between them. This CDR3 is built from 12 residues. CDR1 and CDR2 from the germline V gene are MNHEY and SVGAGI. In nucleotides, the CDR3 is TGTGCCAGCAGTCCGAGGTCTGGGGGCTACACCTTC. Protein sequence: CASSPRSGGYTF.

The CDR3 sequence is CASSLLRGRVKGYTF. The CDR3 nucleotides read TGTGCCAGCAGCTTACTAAGGGGGCGCGTAAAAGGCTACACCTTC. The J gene is TRBJ1-2, the V gene TRBV7-9, with TRBD1 matching 7 bases. With 2 bases clipped from V and 8 bases from J, the junction kept 11 bases outside the gene matches. The germline V gene has CDR1 SEHNR and CDR2 FQNEAQ (reference sequence). This CDR3 is built from 15 residues.

The V gene is TRBV4-1, the J gene TRBJ1-2; 7 nucleotides line up with TRBD1. The germline V gene has CDR1 MGHRA and CDR2 YSYEKL. J gave up 5 bases and V 0 bases, and 9 bases lay outside the gene matches. CDR3 length: 16 residues. This CDR3 is CASSQEMGQSPYGYTF. Here the CDR3 DNA reads TGCGCCAGCAGCCAAGAAATGGGACAGTCTCCGTATGGCTACACCTTC.

The V call is TRBV6-6, the J call TRBJ1-5, with TRBD1 as a possible D gene (5 bases). This CDR3 has 16 residues. With 5 bases removed from V and 4 bases from J, the gap between germline ends came to 18 bases. Germline V gene data show CDR1 as MNHNY and CDR2 as SVGAGI (reference sequence). The CDR3 sequence: CASSHDWGDQNQPQHF. The CDR3 coding sequence is TGTGCCAGCAGTCACGATTGGGGGGACCAAAATCAGCCCCAGCATTTT.

The V gene is TRBV4-1, the J gene TRBJ1-5; D remains unclear. Germline CDR1 is MGHRA and CDR2 is YSYEKL. Deletions cut 1 base from V and 4 bases from J, with 8 bases between. The CDR3 totals 14 residues. CDR3 amino acids: CASSQVRRNQPQHF. CDR3 in DNA: TGCGCCAGCAGCCAAGTTAGGAGGAATCAGCCCCAGCATTTT.

The chain joins TRBV28 to TRBJ2-7; no reliable D call. CDR3 length equals 14 residues. Trimming removed 1 base from V and 2 bases from J, with 9 bases in between. Germline assignment: CDR1 MDHEN and CDR2 SYDVKM. The CDR3 region is CASSLSRGTYEQYF. The CDR3, as DNA: TGTGCCAGCAGTTTATCCCGCGGCACCTACGAGCAGTACTTC.

CDR3 DNA: TGTGCCAGCAGGGATACCGGGATGTATAATTCACCCCTCCACTTT. Residues: CASRDTGMYNSPLHF. The gene calls are TRBV7-9 and TRBJ1-6; no clear D gene. V lost 6 bases, J lost 4 bases, and 13 bases lay in between. The CDR3 contains 15 residues. Germline loops: CDR1 SEHNR, CDR2 FQNEAQ (reference sequence).

The chain is built from TRBV5-1 and TRBJ2-2; D is uncertain. This CDR3 has 11 amino acids. Trimming stripped 4 bases from V and 6 bases from J, with 4 bases between. The germline gives CDR1 SGHRS, CDR2 YFSETQ. CDR3 bases: TGCGCCAGCAGCCTCGCCGGGGAGCTGTTTTTT. Protein: CASSLAGELFF.

CDR3 bases: TGTGCCAGCAGCTCCGGGACAGGGGGTTTCGCTGAAGCTTTCTTT. Its protein is CASSSGTGGFAEAFF. V gene TRBV7-3 combines with J gene TRBJ1-1, with TRBD1 identical over 11 bases. This CDR3 has 15 residues. Germline V gene sequence: CDR1 SGHTA, CDR2 FQGTGA. The V and J ends lost 4 bases and 6 bases, in that order; junction bases with no gene match: 7.

The CDR3 DNA reads as TGTGCCAGCTCAGGGCCAGGGCAGTTCTTCCCCTACGAGCAGTACTTC. Protein product: CASSGPGQFFPYEQYF. The J gene is TRBJ2-7, the V gene TRBV7-8; D is perhaps TRBD1 (5 bases). CDR1 and CDR2 (germline): SGHVS, FQNEAQ. V was clipped by 8 bases and J by 2 bases, with 22 bases between them. CDR3 length equals 16 residues.

The J gene is TRBJ1-1, the V gene TRBV7-9; unclear D gene. Per the germline V gene, CDR1 is SEHNR and CDR2 is FQNEAQ (reference sequence). This CDR3 contains 14 residues. With 5 bases removed from V and 1 base from J, the gap between germline ends came to 11 bases. As DNA, the CDR3 is TGTGCCAGCAGCCAAACCCCAGAGAACACTGAAGCTTTCTTT. The encoded protein is CASSQTPENTEAFF.

The chain uses TRBV9 and TRBJ2-2; possibly TRBD2 for D (6 bases). Per germline, CDR1 SGDLS and CDR2 YYNGEE. V shed 0 bases and J shed 5 bases, with 17 bases lying between them. This CDR3 comprises 17 residues. CDR3 protein: CASSVEVKVGGTGELFF. Written as DNA, the CDR3 is TGTGCCAGCAGCGTAGAGGTGAAAGTGGGGGGAACCGGGGAGCTGTTTTTT.

This clone was found once. This chain links TRBV7-9 with TRBJ1-3; D gene ambiguous. The CDR3 is 15 amino acids. V lost 3 bases and J 8 bases, leaving 17 bases between the germline ends. Germline-derived CDR1 and CDR2 are SEHNR and FQNEAQ (reference sequence). CDR3 nucleotide sequence: TGTGCCAGCAGCTTCTTCCCTGTCTACGCGCACACCATATATTTT. The encoded protein is CASSFFPVYAHTIYF.